What follows are 21 T cell receptor beta chains derived from one specimen sequenced in a study of shared clonotypes between healthy human individuals (dated by TCRdb to the early 2020s). Libraries were built with the immunoSEQ multiplex PCR assay. Sourced from immuneACCESS, this table was stored by TCRdb with only in-frame sequences that have V and J called. A share of the clones is absent; for the studies checked, an unresolved V gene accounts for under half, and the remainder has no known explanation. The sample includes around 1.6 million clones, with 95% to 99% observed a single time. Together, the top ten hold about 0.42% of the sample. The sample taken for sequencing was naive CD4+ T cells sorted from blood. The cell subset or site label on this specimen signifies: CD45RA+ positively selected. These receptors were collected from a man between 25 and 39 years old in good health.

This sequence joins TRBV11-3 and TRBJ2-1; weak D call: TRBD2 (5 bases). Looked up from germline, CDR1 is SGHNT and CDR2 is YENEEA. V dropped 3 bases and J dropped 10 bases, with 10 bases sitting between them. There are 12 residues in the CDR3. The CDR3 loop is CASSFREGEQFF. DNA for the CDR3: TGTGCCAGCAGCTTTCGGGAAGGGGAGCAGTTCTTC. The complete variable domain, with remaining parts taken from reference TRBV11-3 and TRBJ2-1, reads EAGVVQSPRYKIIEKKQPVAFWCNPISGHNTLYWYLQNLGQGPELLIRYENEEAVDDSQLPKDRFSAERLKGVDSTLKIQPAELGDSAVYLCASSFREGEQFFGPGTRLTVL.

The genes are TRBV7-3 and TRBJ1-1; D call uncertain. This CDR3 has 15 residues. V was trimmed by 3 bases and J by 1 base, leaving 12 bases between them. Germline V gene lookup returns CDR1 SGHTA and CDR2 FQGTGA. The CDR3 spells CASSLTSSKNTEAFF. The DNA of the CDR3 is TGTGCCAGCAGCTTGACGTCCAGCAAGAACACTGAAGCTTTCTTT.

The rearrangement joins TRBV5-1 to TRBJ2-3, with 10 bases matching TRBD2. The length of the CDR3 is 19 residues. Germline V gene sequence: CDR1 SGHRS, CDR2 YFSETQ. Trimming cost V 0 bases and J 6 bases; bases outside gene matches: 16. The CDR3 spells CASSLGPGLAGDRADTQYF. The CDR3 coding sequence is TGCGCCAGCAGCTTGGGCCCTGGGCTAGCGGGAGATCGTGCTGATACGCAGTATTTT.

This sequence joins TRBV27 and TRBJ2-7, with no clear D. The germline V and J ends were trimmed by 7 bases and 5 bases, with 12 bases remaining between them. The length of the CDR3 is 12 residues. Germline assignment: CDR1 MNHEY and CDR2 SMNVEV (reference sequence). As DNA, the CDR3 is TGTGCCAGCAAACGGGCCGACCACGAGCAGTACTTC. As protein: CASKRADHEQYF.

This chain uses TRBV5-1 with TRBJ2-5, with no clear D. V gave up 2 bases and J gave up 5 bases, with 7 bases separating them. Germline CDR1 reads SGHRS; CDR2 reads YFSETQ. The CDR3 length is 12 residues. The CDR3 is CASSFQEETQYF. CDR3 DNA sequence: TGCGCCAGCAGCTTCCAGGAGGAGACCCAGTACTTC.

The chain couples TRBV5-4 to TRBJ1-2; no clear D gene. V lost 3 bases, J lost 8 bases, and 14 bases lay in between. The CDR3 covers 13 residues. CDR1 is SGHNT, CDR2 YYREEE, per germline (reference sequence). The CDR3 region is CASSSIDLNGYTF. CDR3 nucleotides: TGTGCCAGCAGCTCTATTGATTTGAACGGCTACACCTTC.

CDR3 residues: CASSLATGFNQPQHF. Written as DNA, the CDR3 is TGTGCCAGCAGCTTAGCTACAGGTTTCAATCAGCCCCAGCATTTT. The chain joins TRBV7-8 to TRBJ1-5; D is possibly TRBD1 (5 bases). There are 15 residues in the CDR3. Germline assignment: CDR1 SGHVS and CDR2 FQNEAQ. V gave up 0 bases and J gave up 3 bases, with 9 bases separating them.

The gene calls are TRBV5-1 and TRBJ2-1; the match to TRBD2 covers 8 bases. Germline V gives CDR1 SGHRS, CDR2 YFSETQ. This CDR3 contains 16 residues. Trimming took 1 base from V and 4 from J; bases not matched to a gene: 7. The DNA for the CDR3 is TGCGCCAGCAGCTTGTTAGGGCTAGCGGGTTACAATGAGCAGTTCTTC. Its translation is CASSLLGLAGYNEQFF.

This clone was found once. The V call is TRBV11-2, the J call TRBJ1-3; a possible D gene is TRBD1 (6 bases). Germline loops: CDR1 SGHAT, CDR2 FQNNGV. CDR3 size: 16 residues. The V end lost 4 bases, the J end lost 3 bases, and 16 bases lay between the germline ends. For the CDR3, the DNA is TGTGCCAGCAGCTCCCCGGGGGGCACGGGTGGAAACACCATATATTTT. This codes for CASSSPGGTGGNTIYF.

This chain connects TRBV2 to TRBJ2-5; 7 bases map to TRBD1. From germline, CDR1 is SNHLY and CDR2 FYNNEI. This CDR3 has 13 residues. V was clipped by 6 bases and J by 4 bases; unmatched bases: 5. Written as DNA, the CDR3 is TGTGCCAGCAGGGACAGGAACCGAGAGACCCAGTACTTC. Amino acid sequence: CASRDRNRETQYF.

V usage is TRBV29-1 and J usage is TRBJ2-5, with D unclear. This CDR3 comprises 12 residues. V was cut by 5 bases and J by 3 bases, with 10 bases left in between. Germline CDR1 reads SQVTM; CDR2 reads ANQGSEA. DNA for the CDR3: TGCAGCGTTAGGCACCCCAAAGAGACCCAGTACTTC. This codes for CSVRHPKETQYF.

The chain employs TRBV6-5 and TRBJ2-1, with TRBD2 as a possible D gene (6 bases). CDR3 length equals 13 residues. V shed 6 bases and J shed 5 bases, with 11 bases lying between them. Germline-derived CDR1 and CDR2 are MNHEY and SVGAGI. The CDR3 DNA is TGTGCCAGCAGCGGGAGCGTCGACAATGAGCAGTTCTTC. It codes for CASSGSVDNEQFF.

This chain joins TRBV18 and TRBJ2-3, with TRBD2 identical over 12 bases. The CDR3 loop spans 18 amino acids. V shed 3 bases and J 2 bases; nucleotides not matched to a gene: 9. Germline V gene data show CDR1 as KGHSH and CDR2 as LQKENI. CDR3 sequence reads: CASSPLRLAGATTDTQYF. CDR3 DNA sequence: TGTGCCAGCTCACCTCTGAGACTAGCGGGAGCAACCACAGATACGCAGTATTTT. The full variable domain, in which reference TRBV18 and TRBJ2-3 provide the parts outside the CDR3, is NAGVMQNPRHLVRRRGQEARLRCSPMKGHSHVYWYRQLPEEGLKFMVYLQKENIIDESGMPKERFSAEFPKEGPSILRIQQVVRGDSAAYFCASSPLRLAGATTDTQYFGPGTRLTVL.

This clone was picked up one time. This CDR3 is also generated by other DNA sequences in the sample. This chain connects TRBV7-9 to TRBJ2-5, with D possibly called TRBD1 or TRBD2 (6 bases each). The V gene's germline CDR1 is SEHNR and CDR2 FQNEAQ (reference sequence). The CDR3 consists of 14 residues. V lost 3 bases to trimming and J lost 8 bases, with 16 bases between them. The CDR3 coding sequence is TGTGCCAGCAGCTTCCGAGGGGGGCGAGAAACCCAGTACTTC. Protein product: CASSFRGGRETQYF. Variable domain in full (rest from reference TRBV7-9 and TRBJ2-5): DTGVSQNPRHKITKRGQNVTFRCDPISEHNRLYWYRQTLGQGPEFLTYFQNEAQLEKSRLLSDRFSAERPKGSFSTLEIQRTEQGDSAMYLCASSFRGGRETQYFGPGTRLLVL.

The chain links TRBV5-5 to TRBJ2-5, with 8 bases aligning to TRBD1. The CDR3 runs to 13 residues. Germline CDR1 reads SGHKS; CDR2 reads YYEKEE (reference sequence). V shed 5 bases and J 4 bases; nucleotides not matched to a gene: 4. DNA of the CDR3: TGTGCCAGCAGGGCGACAGGGGTAGAGACCCAGTACTTC. This encodes CASRATGVETQYF.

Here the CDR3 DNA reads TGCGCCAGCAGCTTGGTCCCTCGTGGACGGAACTTACCCTACGAGCAGTACTTC. Translated, it gives CASSLVPRGRNLPYEQYF. The V and J genes are TRBV5-1 and TRBJ2-7; no reliable D call. Germline V gives CDR1 SGHRS, CDR2 YFSETQ. The CDR3 is made up of 18 amino acids. V was trimmed by 0 bases and J by 2 bases, leaving 21 bases between them. Looking up the rest from reference TRBV5-1 and TRBJ2-7 gives the full variable domain: KAGVTQTPRYLIKTRGQQVTLSCSPISGHRSVSWYQQTPGQGLQFLFEYFSETQRNKGNFPGRFSGRQFSNSRSEMNVSTLELGDSALYLCASSLVPRGRNLPYEQYFGPGTRLTVT.

The V call is TRBV9, the J call TRBJ2-7, with TRBD2 identical over 7 bases. CDR3 length: 15 residues. After removal of 5 bases from V and 2 bases from J, the junction contained 10 bases not matched to a gene. The germline gives CDR1 SGDLS, CDR2 YYNGEE. The CDR3 loop reads CASSPGGGSPYEQYF. In DNA, the CDR3 is TGTGCCAGCAGTCCCGGCGGCGGGAGTCCCTACGAGCAGTACTTC.

The V gene is TRBV29-1, the J gene TRBJ2-1, with 14 bases lining up with TRBD2. V was pared by 4 bases and J by 6 bases, with 5 bases of the junction left unmatched. The CDR3 is 15 amino acids. Germline V gene sequence: CDR1 SQVTM, CDR2 ANQGSEA. CDR3 DNA sequence: TGCAGCGTTGTCGGGACTAGCGGGAGAGGCAATGAGCAGTTCTTC. This sequence encodes CSVVGTSGRGNEQFF.

The chain uses TRBV7-2 and TRBJ1-5; D is unclear. CDR1 and CDR2 from the germline V gene are SGHTA and FQGNSA. This CDR3 spans 13 amino acids. V was trimmed by 2 bases and J by 3 bases, leaving 5 bases between them. CDR3 protein: CASSLSLNQPQHF. DNA of the CDR3: TGTGCCAGCAGCTTAAGTCTCAATCAGCCCCAGCATTTT.

The chain combines TRBV11-2 with TRBJ2-1; D unclear. CDR1 is SGHAT, CDR2 FQNNGV, per germline. Trimming removed 0 bases at V and 6 bases at J, with 9 bases between. The CDR3 loop spans 14 amino acids. The CDR3 spells CASSLDLRLNEQFF. CDR3 bases: TGTGCCAGCAGCTTAGATCTTAGGCTCAATGAGCAGTTCTTC.

The chain combines TRBV18 with TRBJ2-3; TRBD1 or TRBD2 may be the D gene (5 bases each). Germline CDR1 is KGHSH and CDR2 is LQKENI. The V gene lost 3 bases and the J gene lost 2 bases, with 12 bases spanning the gap. CDR3 length: 15 amino acids. The CDR3 bases are TGTGCCAGCTCACCTCTGGACGGGACCACAGATACGCAGTATTTT. This codes for CASSPLDGTTDTQYF.